This T cell receptor (beta chain) was identified in a study of blood T cell repertoires in COVID-19 (dated by TCRdb to 2018 to 2021). The study in broad terms: The collaborator samples originated in the United States, Italy and Spain and spanned the acute and convalescent phases of COVID-19. The prospective study material was composed of cDNA or gDNA derived from T cells, B-cell-depleted T cells, or PBMCs. The repertoires were released in a freely available public database meant as a resource for research on the immune response to SARS-CoV-2. The samples were drawn from two sources: the first 160 participants of the ongoing ImmuneRACE study, and 1,000 to 1,500 subjects contributed by 6 global collaborators. Where HLA class I and class II types were available, the types were taken from metadata supplied by the sample provider, not from assay-based typing. The dataset comprised deeply sampled blood TCRbeta repertoires from subjects exposed to, actively infected with, or recovered from COVID-19. The sample metadata nearly always contained a de-identified subject ID, COVID-19 status, age in years and sex.

The V end loses 0 bases and the J end loses 11 bases, and a stretch of 15 bases separates them. Inclusive of the bounding cysteine and phenylalanine, the CDR3 is 14 residues long. The CDR3 DNA has 42 bases and is translated from base 1. The germline V gene sets CDR1 to SGHTA and CDR2 to FQGTGA. Study-wide conclusions, independent of this receptor: How much clinical and demographic metadata was included differed by source and by participant, and the metadata was provided uncurated.

Each collaborating institution followed its own protocols to collect whole blood in K2EDTA tubes. For TCRbeta analysis, collaborators shipped samples in one of three forms: frozen whole blood, isolated PBMCs, or DNA extracted from either of those sample types. Worth noting for this clone: There is no known antigen for this receptor. Base qualities are not recorded, but no much larger clone differs from it by a single base.

The immunoSEQ Assay, a bias-controlled multiplex PCR, was used to amplify TCRbeta CDR3 regions from genomic DNA. The original methods were these. Within the assay, amplification of reference gene primers was used to estimate how many nucleated cells each sample contained. To quantify the absolute abundance of each unique TCRbeta CDR3 rearrangement, sequence reads were collapsed and filtered. For each sample, productive Simpson clonality was calculated by taking the square root of Simpson's diversity index across productive rearrangements. In TCRdb, the immuneACCESS table is reduced to in-frame sequences with V and J assigned. These tables do not hold every clone; where another copy was compared, an unresolved V gene accounts for under half, and the others remain unexplained. V, J and clone size derive from that table, while D and trimming were established from the DNA sequence. Within this sample are under 200,000 clones, with more than 80% of them counted one time only. Jointly, the top ten make up 0.45% to 0.65% of the sample.

The sequenced sample was peripheral blood. The sequence came from a man aged 45-65 years with acute or convalescent COVID-19. The sequence joins TRBV7-3 to TRBJ2-3; the D gene remains uncertain. Here the CDR3 is given as CASSLTSLAPEQYF. The bases read TGTGCCAGCAGCTTAACAAGTTTAGCCCCTGAGCAGTATTTT.